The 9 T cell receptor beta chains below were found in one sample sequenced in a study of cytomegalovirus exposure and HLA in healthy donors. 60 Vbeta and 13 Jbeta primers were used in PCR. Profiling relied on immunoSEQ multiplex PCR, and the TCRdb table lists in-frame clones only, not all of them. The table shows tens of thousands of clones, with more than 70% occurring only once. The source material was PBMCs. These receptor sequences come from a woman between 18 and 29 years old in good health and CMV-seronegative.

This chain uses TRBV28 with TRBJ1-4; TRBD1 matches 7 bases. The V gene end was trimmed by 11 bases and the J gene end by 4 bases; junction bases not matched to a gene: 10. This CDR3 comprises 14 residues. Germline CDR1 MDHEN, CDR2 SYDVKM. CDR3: CAAGRGLGNEKLFF. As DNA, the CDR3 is TGTGCCGCGGGAAGGGGGCTAGGTAATGAAAAACTGTTTTTT.

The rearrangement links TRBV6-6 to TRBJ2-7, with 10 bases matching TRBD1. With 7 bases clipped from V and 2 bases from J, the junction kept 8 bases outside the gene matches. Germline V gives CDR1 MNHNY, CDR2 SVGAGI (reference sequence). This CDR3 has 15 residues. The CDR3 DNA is TGTGCCAGCAACCCACGACAGGGGGCTGCCTACGAGCAGTACTTC. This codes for CASNPRQGAAYEQYF.

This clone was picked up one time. The CDR3 DNA sequence: TGTGCCTGGATCTTCCTGAACACTGAAGCTTTCTTT. Its protein is CAWIFLNTEAFF. V usage is TRBV30 and J usage is TRBJ1-1; no reliable D call. With 4 bases removed from V and 0 bases from J, the gap between germline ends came to 6 bases. Per germline, CDR1 GTSNPN and CDR2 SVGIG (reference sequence). The CDR3 is 12 residues long. Together with reference TRBV30 and TRBJ1-1, the CDR3 gives the full variable domain: SQTIHQWPATLVQPVGSPLSLECTVEGTSNPNLYWYRQAAGRGLQLLFYSVGIGQISSEVPQNLSASRPQDRQFILSSKKLLLSDSGFYLCAWIFLNTEAFFGQGTRLTVV.

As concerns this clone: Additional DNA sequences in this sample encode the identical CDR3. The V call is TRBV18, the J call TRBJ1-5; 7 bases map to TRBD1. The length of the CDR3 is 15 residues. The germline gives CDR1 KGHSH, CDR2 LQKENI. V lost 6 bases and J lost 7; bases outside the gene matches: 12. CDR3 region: CASSPELTGNQPQHF. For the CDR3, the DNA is TGTGCCAGCTCCCCCGAACTGACAGGGAACCAGCCCCAGCATTTT.

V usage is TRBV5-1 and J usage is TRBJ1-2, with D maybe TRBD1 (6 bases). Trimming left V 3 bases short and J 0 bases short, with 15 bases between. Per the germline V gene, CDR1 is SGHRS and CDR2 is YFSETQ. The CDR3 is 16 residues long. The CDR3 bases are TGCGCCAGCAGCTCCTCCGGGACACCGACTAACTATGGCTACACCTTC. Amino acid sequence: CASSSSGTPTNYGYTF.

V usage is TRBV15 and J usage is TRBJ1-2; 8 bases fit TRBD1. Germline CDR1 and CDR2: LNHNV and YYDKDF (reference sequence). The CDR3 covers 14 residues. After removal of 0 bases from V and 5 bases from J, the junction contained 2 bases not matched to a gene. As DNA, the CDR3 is TGTGCCACCAGCAGAGACCAGGGGGCTTATGGCTACACCTTC. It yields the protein CATSRDQGAYGYTF.

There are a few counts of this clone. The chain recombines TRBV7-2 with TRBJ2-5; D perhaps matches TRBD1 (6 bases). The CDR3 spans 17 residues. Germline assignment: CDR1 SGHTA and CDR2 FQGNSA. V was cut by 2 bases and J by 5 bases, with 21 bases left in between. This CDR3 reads CASSLNLFGGQGETQYF. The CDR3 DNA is TGTGCCAGCAGCTTAAACCTTTTTGGGGGCCAGGGGGAGACCCAGTACTTC.

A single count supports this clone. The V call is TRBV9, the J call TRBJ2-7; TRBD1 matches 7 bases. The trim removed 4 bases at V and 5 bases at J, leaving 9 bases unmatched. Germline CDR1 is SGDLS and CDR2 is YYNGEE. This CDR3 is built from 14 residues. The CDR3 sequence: CASSPQDRINEQYF. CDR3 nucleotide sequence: TGTGCCAGCAGCCCCCAGGACAGGATAAACGAGCAGTACTTC. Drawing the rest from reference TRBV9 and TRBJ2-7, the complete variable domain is DSGVTQTPKHLITATGQRVTLRCSPRSGDLSVYWYQQSLDQGLQFLIQYYNGEERAKGNILERFSAQQFPDLHSELNLSSLELGDSALYFCASSPQDRINEQYFGPGTRLTVT.

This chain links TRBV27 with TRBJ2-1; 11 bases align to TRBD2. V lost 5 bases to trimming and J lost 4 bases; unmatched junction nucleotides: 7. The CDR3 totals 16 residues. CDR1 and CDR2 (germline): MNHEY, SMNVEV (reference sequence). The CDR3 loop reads CASSLPGTSGYNEQFF. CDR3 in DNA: TGTGCCAGCAGTCTACCCGGGACTAGCGGATACAATGAGCAGTTCTTC.